Listed below are T cell receptor beta chains from one sample, sequenced in a study of blood T cells in healthy people across ages. One entry per CDR3 protein, called by TCRdb with MiXCR from the 5' RACE reads. The sample includes about 1.1 million distinct CDR3 sequences, under 40% seen only once; the top ten take around 13%. Sequencing input: blood. The receptors originated from a man aged 18 to 30 in good health. CDR3s leave out the opening cysteine and the closing phenylalanine or tryptophan. A clone size is listed for some rows: how often the clone was seen (once, few, many), or a class if it is expanded.

few,TRBV9,ASSVGGAGGTDTQY
few,TRBV7-2,ASSLFASGNSYEQY
few,TRBV7-9,ASSLKTGGLGELF
few,TRBV7-2,ASSLGRDLGDTQY
.,TRBV13,ASSRKDSRYLLGYT
.,TRBV5-1,ASSPPLAPSTDTQY
.,TRBV27,ASSPLWTVPEKLF
.,TRBV3-1,ASSHPANYEQY
.,TRBV20-1,SANPRTSGYNEQF
few,TRBV21-1,ASSGGRNNEQF
.,TRBV12-3/TRBV12-4,ASSLGGGDAQY
few,TRBV6-2/TRBV6-3,ASSYSTVRGYNEQF
once,TRBV20-1,SARDPRRGHGELF
.,TRBV12-3/TRBV12-4,ASSPTELAKNIQY
.,TRBV12-3/TRBV12-4,ASSFHPNQPQH
.,TRBV28,ASSSLDRGSYNEQF
few,TRBV7-2,ASSLVTNNEQF
.,TRBV6-2/TRBV6-3,ARGTGGTNEKLF
few,TRBV6-6,ASSSIAGGAYGYT
few,TRBV20-1,SASRDRGVEKLF
few,TRBV4-3,ASSQDSRGYGYT
.,TRBV7-2,ASSLGQGVRDNQPQH
.,TRBV6-5,ASRPPGLPASNEQF
.,TRBV3-1,ASSQDRVTEAF
.,TRBV7-2,ASSLEAPLLHQPQH
few,TRBV5-6,ASSQKIRSTSFSEAF
.,TRBV4-1,ASSQVVGGRTEAF
.,TRBV27,ASSLSGNGLSTEAF
.,TRBV4-3,ASSQGRITGKLF
.,TRBV6-2/TRBV6-3,ASSYLRTGRYT
few,TRBV10-3,AISMNSYEQY
few,TRBV5-4,ASSLEDSEKLF
few,TRBV29-1,SAKGGGKAETQY
.,TRBV7-3,ASSLPGKGLVDTQY
.,TRBV28,ASSSVRDTGWNEQF
few,TRBV20-1,STPLSGTSSSYEQY
.,TRBV25-1,ASWGGQGDGTNEKLF
.,TRBV20-1,SASSETSTDTQY
few,TRBV5-1,ASSLRDRPADTQY
.,TRBV3-1,ASSQDNRRTSYEQY